This T cell receptor beta chain was retrieved from a study of response to subunit inactivated influenza vaccine. MiXCR was run by TCRdb on the RT-PCR reads, yielding one entry per CDR3 protein. The sample shows 650,000 or so distinct CDR3 sequences, approximately 14% of them seen only once. This clonotype showed up many times. Antigen: not known. Findings of the study overall: It was the authors' suggestion that each seasonal influenza vaccination recruits few new T cells.

The sample in question was PBMCs from blood, obtained about 14 days before vaccination. This TCR came from a man between 50 and 59 years old who received an inactivated influenza vaccine.

As DNA, the CDR3 is TGTGCCAGCAGTTTAAGGGTCGCCGGGGAGCTGTTTTTT. The encoded protein is CASSLRVAGELFF. The gene calls are TRBV12-3 or TRBV12-4 and TRBJ2-2, with D hard to call. The CDR3 spans 13 residues. V shed 2 bases and J shed 6 bases, with 7 bases lying between them.